Below, one T cell receptor beta chain is given with its context. Its target is unknown. Here immunoSEQ multiplex PCR was the method, and the copy in TCRdb shows in-frame clones only, minus some. This sample has 20,000 to 30,000 clones, with over 75% found just once. The sample's time point: week 11, during vaccination. With topical imiquimod, each dose of the vaccine consisted of 300 ug of mutant IDH1 20-mer peptide. New WHO grade 3 or 4 astrocytomas that were IDH1-mutant and ATRX-lost had been found in donors. With V trimmed by 0 bases and J by 3 bases, 1 base remained unmatched. Germline CDR1 and CDR2: SGHRS and YFSETQ. The CDR3 extends over 15 amino acids. These data belong to a study of a mutant IDH1 vaccine in newly diagnosed glioma. Study context: Each patient was administered eight vaccinations, scheduled in weeks 1, 3, 5, 7, 11, 15, 19 and 23. Initiation of the vaccine course occurred 4-6 weeks after radiotherapy alone, or alongside temozolomide cycles.

This specimen consisted of PBMCs, obtained from a glioma patient whose treatment included an IDH1 peptide vaccine. This clonotype was sampled from a woman between 18 and 30 years old with glioma. The J gene is TRBJ2-1, the V gene TRBV5-1; 9 bases map to TRBD2. CDR3 nucleotides: TGCGCCAGCAGCTTGGTTAGCGGGGGCTACAATGAGCAGTTCTTC. Translating gives CASSLVSGGYNEQFF.